A selection of T cell receptor beta chains follows, all from one sample in a study of shared clonotypes between healthy human individuals. This table comes from immunoSEQ multiplex PCR, and its TCRdb copy is limited to in-frame clones, with some not included. The sample lists around 2.1 million clones, approximately 95% occurring once. Specimen: naive CD4+ T cells sorted from blood. Receptor source: a man between 18 and 35 years old in good health. Both conserved end residues are part of each CDR3. The order of the fields is clone size, V gene, J gene, CDR3 length, D gene, CDR3 DNA, CDR3 protein. A D gene is named only where the DNA matches it firmly. The size entry is marked missing in some rows and otherwise reads once, few, many or a size class.

abundance: -
v_gene: TRBV9
j_gene: TRBJ2-4
len: 13
d_gene: -
CDR3nt: TGTGCCAGCAGCGTAGACGGGATAGGTATTCAGTACTTC
CDR3aa: CASSVDGIGIQYF

abundance: -
v_gene: TRBV7-9
j_gene: TRBJ1-4
len: 14
d_gene: TRBD1
CDR3nt: TGTGCCAGCAGCCGTGGACAGGGGGGTGAAAAACTGTTTTTT
CDR3aa: CASSRGQGGEKLFF

abundance: -
v_gene: TRBV18
j_gene: TRBJ2-1
len: 15
d_gene: -
CDR3nt: TGTGCCAGCTCACTGTCAATAGCCTCCTACAATGAGCAGTTCTTC
CDR3aa: CASSLSIASYNEQFF

abundance: -
v_gene: TRBV27
j_gene: TRBJ2-5
len: 16
d_gene: TRBD1
CDR3nt: TGTGCCAGCAGTCCGCGGACAGGGGTTATTGGAGTGACCCAGTACTTC
CDR3aa: CASSPRTGVIGVTQYF

abundance: once
v_gene: TRBV5-4
j_gene: TRBJ2-3
len: 14
d_gene: -
CDR3nt: TGTGCCAGCAGCGTCCGACTCAGCACAGATACGCAGTATTTT
CDR3aa: CASSVRLSTDTQYF

abundance: -
v_gene: TRBV6-1
j_gene: TRBJ2-2
len: 15
d_gene: -
CDR3nt: TGTGCCAGCAGGACCGGGACCGCGAACACCGGGGAGCTGTTTTTT
CDR3aa: CASRTGTANTGELFF

abundance: -
v_gene: TRBV30
j_gene: TRBJ1-3
len: 17
d_gene: -
CDR3nt: TGTGCCTGGAGTGTACCGGGGGTCCTGCACTCTGGAAACACCATATATTTT
CDR3aa: CAWSVPGVLHSGNTIYF

abundance: few
v_gene: TRBV25-1
j_gene: TRBJ1-2
len: 13
d_gene: TRBD1
CDR3nt: TGTGCCAGCGCGGGACAGGGTATAGGTGGCTACACCTTC
CDR3aa: CASAGQGIGGYTF

abundance: -
v_gene: TRBV5-1
j_gene: TRBJ2-1
len: 12
d_gene: -
CDR3nt: TGCGCCAGCAGCACAGACCTCGGGTTACAGTTCTTC
CDR3aa: CASSTDLGLQFF

abundance: -
v_gene: TRBV18
j_gene: TRBJ2-7
len: 15
d_gene: TRBD2
CDR3nt: TGTGCCAGCTCACCTCAGCGGGGGGGAAACTACGAGCAGTACTTC
CDR3aa: CASSPQRGGNYEQYF

abundance: -
v_gene: TRBV15
j_gene: TRBJ1-4
len: 15
d_gene: TRBD1
CDR3nt: TGTGCCACCAGCCCCTCCGTGACAGGGAGTGAAAAACTGTTTTTT
CDR3aa: CATSPSVTGSEKLFF

abundance: -
v_gene: TRBV6-6
j_gene: TRBJ2-7
len: 13
d_gene: -
CDR3nt: TGTGCCAGCGGTGGGTCTTCAACCTACGAGCAGTACTTC
CDR3aa: CASGGSSTYEQYF

abundance: -
v_gene: TRBV2
j_gene: TRBJ2-7
len: 10
d_gene: -
CDR3nt: TGTGCCAGCAAAAGCTACGAGCAGTACTTC
CDR3aa: CASKSYEQYF

abundance: -
v_gene: TRBV18
j_gene: TRBJ2-7
len: 17
d_gene: -
CDR3nt: TGTGCCAGCTCACCACCGGTGCTGGGGACGGGGATCTACGAGCAGTACTTC
CDR3aa: CASSPPVLGTGIYEQYF

abundance: once
v_gene: TRBV6-6
j_gene: TRBJ1-2
len: 14
d_gene: TRBD1
CDR3nt: TGTGCCGGACAAGGGACAGCCTCTAACTATGGCTACACCTTC
CDR3aa: CAGQGTASNYGYTF

abundance: once
v_gene: TRBV6-5
j_gene: TRBJ2-7
len: 13
d_gene: TRBD1
CDR3nt: TGTGCCAGCAGTTTGGGACAGGGCTACGAGCAGTACTTC
CDR3aa: CASSLGQGYEQYF

abundance: -
v_gene: TRBV4-3
j_gene: TRBJ1-2
len: 15
d_gene: -
CDR3nt: TGCGCCAGCAGCCCCCTACCCGTGGGGGACTATGGCTACACCTTC
CDR3aa: CASSPLPVGDYGYTF

abundance: -
v_gene: TRBV9
j_gene: TRBJ2-3
len: 16
d_gene: -
CDR3nt: TGTGCCAGCAGCGTAGATAGACAGGTAAATAGGGATACGCAGTATTTT
CDR3aa: CASSVDRQVNRDTQYF

abundance: -
v_gene: TRBV5-1
j_gene: TRBJ2-7
len: 14
d_gene: TRBD1
CDR3nt: TGCGCCAGCAGCCCTCAGGGACAGGGGTACGAGCAGTACTTC
CDR3aa: CASSPQGQGYEQYF

abundance: -
v_gene: TRBV10-3
j_gene: TRBJ1-2
len: 13
d_gene: -
CDR3nt: TGTGCCATCAGTCAGACGGAAGACTATGGCTACACCTTC
CDR3aa: CAISQTEDYGYTF

abundance: once
v_gene: TRBV30
j_gene: TRBJ1-2
len: 14
d_gene: -
CDR3nt: TGTGCCTGGAGTTTAGGCGGACAGTTCTATGGCTACACCTTC
CDR3aa: CAWSLGGQFYGYTF

abundance: -
v_gene: TRBV14
j_gene: TRBJ1-2
len: 14
d_gene: -
CDR3nt: TGTGCCAGCAGCCAAGATCCCGGGGGATATGGCTACACCTTC
CDR3aa: CASSQDPGGYGYTF

abundance: -
v_gene: TRBV10-1
j_gene: TRBJ2-2
len: 13
d_gene: -
CDR3nt: TGCGCCACCGGAGGGAGAGGCACCGGGGAGCTGTTTTTT
CDR3aa: CATGGRGTGELFF

abundance: -
v_gene: TRBV5-1
j_gene: TRBJ1-2
len: 13
d_gene: -
CDR3nt: TGCGCCAGCAGCTTGGTGCCTGCCGAAGGCTACACCTTC
CDR3aa: CASSLVPAEGYTF

abundance: -
v_gene: TRBV25-1
j_gene: TRBJ2-5
len: 13
d_gene: -
CDR3nt: TGTGCCAGCAGTGAGTCCAATCTAGGCACCCAGTACTTC
CDR3aa: CASSESNLGTQYF

abundance: -
v_gene: TRBV27
j_gene: TRBJ2-5
len: 14
d_gene: TRBD2
CDR3nt: TGTGCCAGCAGTCTCAGCGGGAGGCAAGAGACCCAGTACTTC
CDR3aa: CASSLSGRQETQYF